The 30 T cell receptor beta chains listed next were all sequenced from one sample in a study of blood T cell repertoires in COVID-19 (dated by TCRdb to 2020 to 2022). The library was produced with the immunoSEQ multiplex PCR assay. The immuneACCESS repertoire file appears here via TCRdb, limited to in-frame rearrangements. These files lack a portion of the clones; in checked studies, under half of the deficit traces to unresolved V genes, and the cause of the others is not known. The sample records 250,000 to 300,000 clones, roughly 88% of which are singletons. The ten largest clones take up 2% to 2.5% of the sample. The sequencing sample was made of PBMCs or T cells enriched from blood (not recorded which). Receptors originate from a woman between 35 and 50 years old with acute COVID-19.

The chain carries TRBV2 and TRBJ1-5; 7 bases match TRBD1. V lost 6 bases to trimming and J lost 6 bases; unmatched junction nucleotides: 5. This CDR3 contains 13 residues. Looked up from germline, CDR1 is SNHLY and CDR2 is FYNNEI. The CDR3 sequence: CASSRDRGQPQHF. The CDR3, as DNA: TGTGCCAGCAGCCGGGACAGAGGTCAGCCCCAGCATTTT.

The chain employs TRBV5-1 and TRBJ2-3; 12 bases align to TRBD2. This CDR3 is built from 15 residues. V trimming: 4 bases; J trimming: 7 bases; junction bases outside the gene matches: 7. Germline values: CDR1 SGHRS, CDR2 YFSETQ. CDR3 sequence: CASSPLAGGPNTQYF. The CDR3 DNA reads TGCGCCAGCAGCCCGCTAGCGGGGGGGCCCAATACGCAGTATTTT.

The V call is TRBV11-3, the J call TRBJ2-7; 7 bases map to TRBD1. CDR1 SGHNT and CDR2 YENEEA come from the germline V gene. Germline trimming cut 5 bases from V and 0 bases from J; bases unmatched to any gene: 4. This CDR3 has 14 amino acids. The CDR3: CASSGQVNSYEQYF. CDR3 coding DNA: TGTGCCAGCAGCGGACAGGTAAACTCCTACGAGCAGTACTTC.

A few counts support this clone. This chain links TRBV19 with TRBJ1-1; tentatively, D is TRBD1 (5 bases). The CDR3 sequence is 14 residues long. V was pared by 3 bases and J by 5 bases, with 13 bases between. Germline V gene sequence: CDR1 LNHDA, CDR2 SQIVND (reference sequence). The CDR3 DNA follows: TGTGCCAGTAGTATCGACGGGGCGGGAACTGAAGCTTTCTTT. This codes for CASSIDGAGTEAFF.

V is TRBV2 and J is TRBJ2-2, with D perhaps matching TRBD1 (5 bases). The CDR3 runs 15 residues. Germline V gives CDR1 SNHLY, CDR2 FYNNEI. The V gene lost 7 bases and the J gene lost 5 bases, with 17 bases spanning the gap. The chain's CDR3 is CASNSDTGVTGELFF. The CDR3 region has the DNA TGTGCCAGCAATTCCGACACAGGAGTAACCGGGGAGCTGTTTTTT.

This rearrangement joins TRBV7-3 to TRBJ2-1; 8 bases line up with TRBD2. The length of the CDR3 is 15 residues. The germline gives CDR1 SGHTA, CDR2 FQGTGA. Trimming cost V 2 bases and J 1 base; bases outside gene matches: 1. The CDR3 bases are TGTGCCAGCAGCTTAGGGACTAGATCCTACAATGAGCAGTTCTTC. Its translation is CASSLGTRSYNEQFF.

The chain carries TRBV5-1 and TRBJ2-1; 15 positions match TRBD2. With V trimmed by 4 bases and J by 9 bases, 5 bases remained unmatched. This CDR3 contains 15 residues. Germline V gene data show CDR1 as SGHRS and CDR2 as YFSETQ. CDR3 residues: CASSLGLAGGGEQFF. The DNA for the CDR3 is TGCGCCAGCAGCCTGGGACTAGCGGGAGGCGGTGAGCAGTTCTTC.

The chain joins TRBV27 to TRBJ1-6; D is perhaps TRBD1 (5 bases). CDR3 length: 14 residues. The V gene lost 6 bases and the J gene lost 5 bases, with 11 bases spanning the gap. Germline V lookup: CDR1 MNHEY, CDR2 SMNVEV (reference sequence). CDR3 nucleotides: TGTGCCAGCAGCCGACAGAGAGATAATTCACCCCTCCACTTT. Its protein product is CASSRQRDNSPLHF.

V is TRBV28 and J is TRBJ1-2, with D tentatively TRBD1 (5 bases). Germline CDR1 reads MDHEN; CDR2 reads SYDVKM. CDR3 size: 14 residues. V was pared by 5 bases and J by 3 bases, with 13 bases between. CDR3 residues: CASSISRGYYGYTF. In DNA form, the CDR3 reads TGTGCCAGCAGTATCTCCCGGGGGTACTATGGCTACACCTTC.

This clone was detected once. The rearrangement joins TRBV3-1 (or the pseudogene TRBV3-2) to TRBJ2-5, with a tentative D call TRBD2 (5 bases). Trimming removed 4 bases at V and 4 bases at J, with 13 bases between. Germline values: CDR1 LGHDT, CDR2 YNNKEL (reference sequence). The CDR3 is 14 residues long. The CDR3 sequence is CASSLLDPSETQYF. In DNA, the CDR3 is TGTGCCAGCAGCCTACTAGATCCCTCAGAGACCCAGTACTTC.

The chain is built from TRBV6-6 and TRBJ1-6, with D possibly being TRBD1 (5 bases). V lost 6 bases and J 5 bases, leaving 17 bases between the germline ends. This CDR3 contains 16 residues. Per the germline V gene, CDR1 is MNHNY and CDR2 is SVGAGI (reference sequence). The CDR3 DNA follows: TGTGCCAGCAGGGGTGGGGGGGAGAGAAATAATTCACCCCTCCACTTT. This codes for CASRGGGERNNSPLHF.

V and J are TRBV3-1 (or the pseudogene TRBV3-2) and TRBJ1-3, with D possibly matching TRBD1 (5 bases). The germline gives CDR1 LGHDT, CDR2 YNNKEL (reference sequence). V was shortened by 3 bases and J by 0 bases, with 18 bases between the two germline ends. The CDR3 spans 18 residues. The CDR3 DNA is TGTGCCAGCAGCCATGGTTCTCTGGACACCTACTCTGGAAACACCATATATTTT. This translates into CASSHGSLDTYSGNTIYF.

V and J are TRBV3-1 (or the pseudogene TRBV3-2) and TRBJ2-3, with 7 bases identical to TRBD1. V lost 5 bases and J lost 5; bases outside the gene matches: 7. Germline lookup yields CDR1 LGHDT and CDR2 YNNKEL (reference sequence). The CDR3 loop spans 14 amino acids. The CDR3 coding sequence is TGTGCCAGCAGCGTCGGGACAGCAATAGATACGCAGTATTTT. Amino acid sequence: CASSVGTAIDTQYF.

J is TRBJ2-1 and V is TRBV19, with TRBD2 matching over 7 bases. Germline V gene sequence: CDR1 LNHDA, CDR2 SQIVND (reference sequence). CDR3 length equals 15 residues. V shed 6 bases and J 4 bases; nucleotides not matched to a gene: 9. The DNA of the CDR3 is TGTGCCAGTAGAGAAGGGACTACCGGTTACAATGAGCAGTTCTTC. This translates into CASREGTTGYNEQFF.

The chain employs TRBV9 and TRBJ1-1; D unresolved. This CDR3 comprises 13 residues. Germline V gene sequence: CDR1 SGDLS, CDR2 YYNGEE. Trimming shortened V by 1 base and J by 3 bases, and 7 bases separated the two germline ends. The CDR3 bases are TGTGCCAGCAGCGTAATTCCGGACACTGAAGCTTTCTTT. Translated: CASSVIPDTEAFF.

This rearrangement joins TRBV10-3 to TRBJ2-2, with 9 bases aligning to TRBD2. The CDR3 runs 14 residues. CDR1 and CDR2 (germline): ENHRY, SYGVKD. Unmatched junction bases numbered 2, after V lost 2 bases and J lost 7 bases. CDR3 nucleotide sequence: TGTGCCATCAGTGAGGGACTAGCGAACGGGGAGCTGTTTTTT. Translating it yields CAISEGLANGELFF.

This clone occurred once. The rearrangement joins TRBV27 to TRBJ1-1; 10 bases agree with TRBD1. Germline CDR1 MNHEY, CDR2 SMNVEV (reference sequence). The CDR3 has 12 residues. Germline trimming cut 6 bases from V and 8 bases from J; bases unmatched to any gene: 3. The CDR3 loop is CASSQGQGEAFF. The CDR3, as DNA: TGTGCCAGCAGCCAGGGACAGGGGGAAGCTTTCTTT.

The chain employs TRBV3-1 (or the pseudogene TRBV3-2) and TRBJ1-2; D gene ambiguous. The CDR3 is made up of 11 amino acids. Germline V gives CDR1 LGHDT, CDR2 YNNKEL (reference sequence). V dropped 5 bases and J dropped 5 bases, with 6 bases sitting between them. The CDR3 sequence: CASSRGYGYTF. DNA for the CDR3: TGTGCCAGCAGCAGAGGGTATGGCTACACCTTC.

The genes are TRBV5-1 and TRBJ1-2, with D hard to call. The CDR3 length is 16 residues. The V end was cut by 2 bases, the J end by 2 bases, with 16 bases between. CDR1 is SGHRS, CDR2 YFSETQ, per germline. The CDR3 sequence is CASSFTTANNNYGYTF. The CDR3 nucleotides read TGCGCCAGCAGCTTTACCACAGCCAACAACAACTATGGCTACACCTTC.

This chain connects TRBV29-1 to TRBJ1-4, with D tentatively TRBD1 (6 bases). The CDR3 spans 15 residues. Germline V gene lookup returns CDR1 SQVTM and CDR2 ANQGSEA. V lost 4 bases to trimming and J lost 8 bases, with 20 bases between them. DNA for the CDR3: TGCAGCGTTGCGCCAGGAACAGGGTTACGAGAAAAACTGTTTTTT. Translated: CSVAPGTGLREKLFF.

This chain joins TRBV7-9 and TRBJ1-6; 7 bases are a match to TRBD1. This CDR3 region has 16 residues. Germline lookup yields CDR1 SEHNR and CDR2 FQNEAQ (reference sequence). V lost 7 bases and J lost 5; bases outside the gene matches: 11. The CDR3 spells CASTQASTGNNSPLHF. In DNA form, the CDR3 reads TGTGCCAGCACCCAGGCTTCGACAGGGAATAATTCACCCCTCCACTTT. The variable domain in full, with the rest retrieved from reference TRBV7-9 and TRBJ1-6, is DTGVSQNPRHKITKRGQNVTFRCDPISEHNRLYWYRQTLGQGPEFLTYFQNEAQLEKSRLLSDRFSAERPKGSFSTLEIQRTEQGDSAMYLCASTQASTGNNSPLHFGNGTRLTVT.

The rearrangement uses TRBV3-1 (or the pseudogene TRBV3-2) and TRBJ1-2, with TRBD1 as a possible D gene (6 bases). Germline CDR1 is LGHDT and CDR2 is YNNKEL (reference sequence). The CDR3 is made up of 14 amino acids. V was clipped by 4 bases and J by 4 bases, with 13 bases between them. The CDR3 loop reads CASSRGQSFYGYTF. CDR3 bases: TGTGCCAGCAGCCGCGGACAGTCTTTCTATGGCTACACCTTC.

CDR3 sequence reads: CASSKREGYEQYF. CDR3 nucleotides: TGTGCCAGCAGCAAGCGGGAGGGTTACGAGCAGTACTTC. The V and J genes are TRBV21-1 and TRBJ2-7; the table's D call TRBD2 went unverified against the DNA. TRBV21-1 is described as a pseudogene. The CDR3 spans 13 residues.

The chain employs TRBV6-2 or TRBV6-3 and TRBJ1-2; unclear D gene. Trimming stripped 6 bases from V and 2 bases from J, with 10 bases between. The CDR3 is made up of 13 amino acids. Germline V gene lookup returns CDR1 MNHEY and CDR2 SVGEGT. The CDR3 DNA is TGTGCCAGCAGCATCGGGGAAAACTATGGCTACACCTTC. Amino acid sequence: CASSIGENYGYTF.

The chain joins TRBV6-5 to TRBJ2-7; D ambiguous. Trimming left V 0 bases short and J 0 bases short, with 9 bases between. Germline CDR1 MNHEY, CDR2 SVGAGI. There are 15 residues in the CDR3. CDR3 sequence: CASSYSRVGSYEQYF. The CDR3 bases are TGTGCCAGCAGTTACTCTCGGGTGGGCTCCTACGAGCAGTACTTC.

DNA for the CDR3: TGTGCCAGCAGCCAAGAGGACAGCGTGGGCTACGAGCAGTACTTC. It codes for CASSQEDSVGYEQYF. This chain connects TRBV7-6 to TRBJ2-7, with D possibly being TRBD1 (6 bases). V was shortened by 5 bases and J by 3 bases, with 17 bases between the two germline ends. The CDR3 sequence is 15 residues long. CDR1 is SGHVS and CDR2 is FNYEAQ in the germline V gene. Variable domain in full (rest from reference TRBV7-6 and TRBJ2-7): GAGVSQSPRYKVTKRGQDVALRCDPISGHVSLYWYRQALGQGPEFLTYFNYEAQQDKSGLPNDRFSAERPEGSISTLTIQRTEQRDSAMYRCASSQEDSVGYEQYFGPGTRLTVT.

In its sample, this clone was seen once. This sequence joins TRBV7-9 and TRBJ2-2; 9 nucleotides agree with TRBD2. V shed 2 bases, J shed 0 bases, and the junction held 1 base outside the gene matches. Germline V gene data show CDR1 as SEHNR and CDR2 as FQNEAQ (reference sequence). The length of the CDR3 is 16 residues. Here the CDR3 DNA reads TGTGCCAGCAGCTTACGCGGGAGGGCGAACACCGGGGAGCTGTTTTTT. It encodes CASSLRGRANTGELFF.

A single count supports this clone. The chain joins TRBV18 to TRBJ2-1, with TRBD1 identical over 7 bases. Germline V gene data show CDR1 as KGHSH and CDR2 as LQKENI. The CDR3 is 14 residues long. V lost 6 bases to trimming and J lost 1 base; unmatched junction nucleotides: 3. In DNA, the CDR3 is TGTGCCAGCTCGCCGGACAGGTCCTACAATGAGCAGTTCTTC. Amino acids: CASSPDRSYNEQFF.

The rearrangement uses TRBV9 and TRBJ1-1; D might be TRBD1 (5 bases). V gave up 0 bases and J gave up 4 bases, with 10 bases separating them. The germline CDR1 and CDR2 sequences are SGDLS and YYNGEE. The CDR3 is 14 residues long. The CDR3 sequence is CASSVEGVGTEAFF. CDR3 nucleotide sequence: TGTGCCAGCAGCGTAGAAGGGGTGGGCACTGAAGCTTTCTTT.

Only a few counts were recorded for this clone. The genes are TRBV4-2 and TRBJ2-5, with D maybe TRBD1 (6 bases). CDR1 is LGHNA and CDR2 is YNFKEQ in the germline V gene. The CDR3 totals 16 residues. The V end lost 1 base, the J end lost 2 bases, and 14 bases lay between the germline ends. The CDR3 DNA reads TGTGCCAGCAGCCAAGGACCGACAGGCATTCAAGAGACCCAGTACTTC. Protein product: CASSQGPTGIQETQYF.